This TCR beta chain was captured in a study of blood T cells in healthy people across ages. Study summary: Capture by template switching was about one barcoded beta molecule per two T cells. Study observations and caveats: Diversity figures derived from one million T cells were judged to underestimate the true value. Per million T cells, TCR beta diversity dropped roughly linearly as age increased.

Sample-barcoded 5' priming and a J-beta primer mix drove a second PCR of about 6 to 12 cycles. TCRdb independently ran MiXCR on the 5' RACE reads; one entry per CDR3 protein. The sample records around 800,000 distinct CDR3 sequences, about 47% being singletons. As concerns this clonotype: As yet, its antigen is unknown.

Per-sample PBMC isolation yielded at least 6.5 million cells. V lost 0 bases and J lost 4, with 11 bases in between. The CDR3 consists of 14 residues. In germline, CDR1 is SGDLS, CDR2 YYNGEE. The sample consisted of blood. The TCR was taken from an elderly man in good health. This chain links TRBV9 with TRBJ2-7; no reliable D call. CDR3: CASSVGVFSYEQYF. CDR3 sequence (DNA): TGTGCCAGCAGCGTAGGCGTGTTTTCTTACGAGCAGTACTTC.